This T cell receptor beta chain was profiled in a study of blood T cell repertoires in COVID-19. The overall study: Specimens from acute and convalescent COVID-19 originated in the United States, Italy and Spain. In each case, the material was cDNA or gDNA derived from T cells, B-cell-depleted T cells, or PBMCs.

The CDR3 covers 16 residues. Looked up from germline, CDR1 is SGHVS and CDR2 is FQNEAQ. V was trimmed by 5 bases and J by 0 bases, leaving 11 bases between them. In the original workflow: Reference gene primer amplification gave nucleated cell count estimates. Only in-frame clones appear in the TCRdb table, and some are missing; sequencing was by immunoSEQ multiplex PCR. V, J and clone size reflect that table, while D and trimming were determined from the DNA. The data show 350,000 to 450,000 clones, less than 85% seen once. This clonotype originated in a woman aged 18 to 35 with acute or convalescent COVID-19. Source material: peripheral blood. The V call is TRBV7-8, the J call TRBJ2-6; D might be TRBD2 (5 bases). The CDR3 reads CASSQATSSGANVLTF. In DNA form, the CDR3 reads TGTGCCAGCAGCCAGGCCACTAGCTCTGGGGCCAACGTCCTGACTTTC.